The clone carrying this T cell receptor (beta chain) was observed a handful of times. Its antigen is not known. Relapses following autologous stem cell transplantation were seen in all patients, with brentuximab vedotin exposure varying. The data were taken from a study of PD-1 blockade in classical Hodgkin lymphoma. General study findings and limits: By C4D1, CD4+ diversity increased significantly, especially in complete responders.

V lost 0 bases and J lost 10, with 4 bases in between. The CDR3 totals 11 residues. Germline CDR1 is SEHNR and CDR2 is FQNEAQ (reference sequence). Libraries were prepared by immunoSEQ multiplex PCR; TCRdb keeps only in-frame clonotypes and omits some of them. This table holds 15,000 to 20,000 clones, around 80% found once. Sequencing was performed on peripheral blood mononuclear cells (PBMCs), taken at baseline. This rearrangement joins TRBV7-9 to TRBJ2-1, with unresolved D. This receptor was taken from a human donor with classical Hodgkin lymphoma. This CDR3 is CASSLAAEQFF. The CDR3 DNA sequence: TGTGCCAGCAGCTTAGCAGCGGAGCAGTTCTTC.